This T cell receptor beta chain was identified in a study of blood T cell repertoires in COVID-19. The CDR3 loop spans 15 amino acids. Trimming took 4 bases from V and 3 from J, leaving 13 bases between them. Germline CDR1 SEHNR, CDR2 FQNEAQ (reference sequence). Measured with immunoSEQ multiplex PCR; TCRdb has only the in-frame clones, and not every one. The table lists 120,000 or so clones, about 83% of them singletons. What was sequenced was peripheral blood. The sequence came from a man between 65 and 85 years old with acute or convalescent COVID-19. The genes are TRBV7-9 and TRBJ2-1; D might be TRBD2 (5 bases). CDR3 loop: CASSSSVGLYNEQFF. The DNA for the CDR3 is TGTGCCAGCAGCTCTAGTGTAGGACTCTACAATGAGCAGTTCTTC.